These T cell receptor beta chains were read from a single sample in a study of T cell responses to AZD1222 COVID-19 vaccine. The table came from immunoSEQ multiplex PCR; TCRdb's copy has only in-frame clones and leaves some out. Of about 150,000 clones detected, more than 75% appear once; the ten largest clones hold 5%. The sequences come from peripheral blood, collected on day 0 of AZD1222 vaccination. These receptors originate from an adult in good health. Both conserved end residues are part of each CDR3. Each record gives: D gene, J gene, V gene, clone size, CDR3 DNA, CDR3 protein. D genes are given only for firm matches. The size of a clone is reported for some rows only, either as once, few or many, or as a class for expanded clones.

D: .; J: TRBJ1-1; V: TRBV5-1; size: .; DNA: TGCGCCAGCAGCCAGGGACCTCCGCCGGGATGGGAAGCTTTCTTT; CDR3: CASSQGPPPGWEAFF
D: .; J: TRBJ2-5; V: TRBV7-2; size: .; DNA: TGTGCCAGCAGCGTCGGGAGTGGGGGAGAGACCCAGTACTTC; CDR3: CASSVGSGGETQYF
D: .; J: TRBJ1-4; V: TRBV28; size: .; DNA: TGTGCCAGCAGTTTCGGGCAGAAAAATGAAAAACTGTTTTTT; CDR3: CASSFGQKNEKLFF
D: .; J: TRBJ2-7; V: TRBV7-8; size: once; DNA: TGTGCCAGCAGCTTAATAGCCCTTGCCTACGAGCAGTACTTC; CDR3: CASSLIALAYEQYF
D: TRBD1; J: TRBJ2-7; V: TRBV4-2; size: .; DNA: TGTGCCAGCAGCCAGCGGGACAGGGTGGCCCACGAGCAGTACTTC; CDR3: CASSQRDRVAHEQYF
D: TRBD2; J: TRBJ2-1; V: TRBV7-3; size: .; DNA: TGTGCCAGCAGCCCCACGGGGAGGGGTGAGCAGTTCTTC; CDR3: CASSPTGRGEQFF
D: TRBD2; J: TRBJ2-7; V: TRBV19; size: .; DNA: TGTGCCAGTAGCCGACTAGCGGGGGTTCAAAGTAGGAGCGAGCAGTACTTC; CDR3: CASSRLAGVQSRSEQYF
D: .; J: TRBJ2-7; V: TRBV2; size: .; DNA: TGTGCCAGCAGTTCCGACGGTGGGGCTTACGAGCAGTACTTC; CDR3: CASSSDGGAYEQYF
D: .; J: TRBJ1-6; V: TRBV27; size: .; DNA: TGTGCCAGCAGTTTATCTTCTCCAACAGGTTATAATTCACCCCTCCACTTT; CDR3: CASSLSSPTGYNSPLHF
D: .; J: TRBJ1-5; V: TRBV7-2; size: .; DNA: TGTGCCAGCAGCTTAGTCGGAGCAGGGGGCAATCAGCCCCAGCATTTT; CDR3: CASSLVGAGGNQPQHF
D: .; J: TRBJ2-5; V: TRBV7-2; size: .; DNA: TGTGCCAGCAGCTTAGGCCCTCAGAGGGGGGGCGGGGAGACCCAGTACTTC; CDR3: CASSLGPQRGGGETQYF
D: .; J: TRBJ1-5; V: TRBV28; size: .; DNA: TGTGCCAGCAGGTCCGGGACAAAGATTCAGCCCCAGCATTTT; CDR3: CASRSGTKIQPQHF
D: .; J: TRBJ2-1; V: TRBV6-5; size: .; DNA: TGTGCCAGCAGGGGGCAGGGATCGTACAATGAGCAGTTCTTC; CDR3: CASRGQGSYNEQFF
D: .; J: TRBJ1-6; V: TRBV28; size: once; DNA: TGTGCCAGCAGTTTGCGGTACTCCGGCTCACCCCTCCACTTT; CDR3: CASSLRYSGSPLHF
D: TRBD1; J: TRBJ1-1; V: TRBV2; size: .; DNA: TGTGCCAGCAGTCGGGGACAGGGGGCAGTTGAAGCTTTCTTT; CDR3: CASSRGQGAVEAFF
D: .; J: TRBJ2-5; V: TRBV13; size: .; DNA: TGTGCCAGCAGCGAGGGAAGGGGGTACCAAGAGACCCAGTACTTC; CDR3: CASSEGRGYQETQYF
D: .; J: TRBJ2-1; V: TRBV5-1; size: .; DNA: TGCGCCAGCAGCTCCCAATTAAGGGGTTCCGACGATGAGCAGTTCTTC; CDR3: CASSSQLRGSDDEQFF
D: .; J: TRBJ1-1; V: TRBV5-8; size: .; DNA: TGTGCCAGCAGCTTGGACAGGTGGTTCGCTGAGGCTTTCTTT; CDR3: CASSLDRWFAEAFF
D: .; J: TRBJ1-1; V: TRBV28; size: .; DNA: TGTGCCAGCATACCAGGGTTGGGCACTGAAGCTTTCTTT; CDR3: CASIPGLGTEAFF
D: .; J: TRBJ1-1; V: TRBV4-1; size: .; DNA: TGCGCCAGCAGCCAAGTAGGCCTGAACACTGAAGCTTTCTTT; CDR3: CASSQVGLNTEAFF
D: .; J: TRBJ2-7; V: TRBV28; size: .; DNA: TGTGCCAGCAGTTTAAGGGTACTCGAGCAGTACTTC; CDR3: CASSLRVLEQYF
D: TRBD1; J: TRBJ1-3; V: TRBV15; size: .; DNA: TGTGCCACCAGCATCGACAGGGGTACTGGAAACACCATATATTTT; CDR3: CATSIDRGTGNTIYF
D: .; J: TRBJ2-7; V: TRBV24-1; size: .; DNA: TGTGCCACCAGTGCAGAAGGGAGGCGCGAGCAGTACTTC; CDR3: CATSAEGRREQYF
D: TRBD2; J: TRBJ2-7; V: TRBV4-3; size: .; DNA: TGCGCCAGCAGCCAAGATCCAGGGACTAGCTACGAGCAGTACTTC; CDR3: CASSQDPGTSYEQYF
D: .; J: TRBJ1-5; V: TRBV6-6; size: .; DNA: TGTGCCAGCAGTTACTCGGGGGGAGATCAGCCCCAGCATTTT; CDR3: CASSYSGGDQPQHF
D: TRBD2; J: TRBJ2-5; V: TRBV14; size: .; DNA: TGTGCCAGCAGCCAACGAGCGGGAGTTGAGACCCAGTACTTC; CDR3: CASSQRAGVETQYF
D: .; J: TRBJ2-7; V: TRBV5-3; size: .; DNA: TGTGCCAGTAGGGGGGACCCCGATAGGTGGGAGCAGTACTTC; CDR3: CASRGDPDRWEQYF
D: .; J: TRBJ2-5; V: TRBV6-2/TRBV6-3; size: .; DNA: TGTGCCAGCAGCAGACTAGTCGTGGAGACCCAGTACTTC; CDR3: CASSRLVVETQYF
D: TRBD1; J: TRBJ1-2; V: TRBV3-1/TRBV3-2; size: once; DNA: TGTGCCAGCAGCGCGGACAGGGGATTCGGCTACACCTTC; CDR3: CASSADRGFGYTF
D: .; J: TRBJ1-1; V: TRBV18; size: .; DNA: TGTGCCAGCTCACCCATGACAGCGAGAAACACTGAAGCTTTCTTT; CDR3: CASSPMTARNTEAFF
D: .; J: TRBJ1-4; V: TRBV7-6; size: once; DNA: TGTGCCAGCAGCTTGGGGGGAGGTGGTGAAAAACTGTTTTTT; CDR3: CASSLGGGGEKLFF
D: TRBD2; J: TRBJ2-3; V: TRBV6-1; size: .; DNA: TGTGCCAGCAGTGGAAAGACTAGCCGTTTCACAGATACGCAGTATTTT; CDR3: CASSGKTSRFTDTQYF
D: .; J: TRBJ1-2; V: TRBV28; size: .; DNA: TGTGCCAGATATGGCTACACCTTC; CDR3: CARYGYTF
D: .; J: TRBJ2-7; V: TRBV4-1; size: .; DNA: TGCGCCAGCAGCTGGTCAGACTACTCCTACGAGCAGTACTTC; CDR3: CASSWSDYSYEQYF
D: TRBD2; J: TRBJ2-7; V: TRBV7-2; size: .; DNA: TGTGCCAGCAGCTTAGTGGGGATAGCGGGAGGGTCGTACGAGCAGTACTTC; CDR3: CASSLVGIAGGSYEQYF
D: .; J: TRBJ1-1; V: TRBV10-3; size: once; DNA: TGTGCCATCAGTGAGTCGGCAATCACTGAAGCTTTCTTT; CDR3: CAISESAITEAFF
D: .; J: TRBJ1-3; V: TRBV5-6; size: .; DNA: TGTGCCAGCAGCCCCGGGAGGCACTCTGGAAACACCATATATTTT; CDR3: CASSPGRHSGNTIYF
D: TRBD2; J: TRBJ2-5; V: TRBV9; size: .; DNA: TGTGCCAGCAGCGTAGAAGCGGGAGGGGTGGGGGAGACCCAGTACTTC; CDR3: CASSVEAGGVGETQYF
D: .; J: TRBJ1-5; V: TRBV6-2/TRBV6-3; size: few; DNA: TGTGCCAGCAGTTACATGCAGGGGATTCAGCCCCAGCATTTT; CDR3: CASSYMQGIQPQHF
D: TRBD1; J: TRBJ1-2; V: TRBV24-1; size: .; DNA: TGTGCCACCAGTGATCCGGGACAGGTTTTTGGCTACACCTTC; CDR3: CATSDPGQVFGYTF
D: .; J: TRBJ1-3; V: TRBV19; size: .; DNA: TGTGCCAGTAGTATAGCCGGGACTGGAAACACCATATATTTT; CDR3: CASSIAGTGNTIYF
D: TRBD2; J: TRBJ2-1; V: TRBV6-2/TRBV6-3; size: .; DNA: TGTGCCAGCAGTTACTCGATCACCGGCGGAGCGGGACCCTACAATGAGCAGTTCTTC; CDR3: CASSYSITGGAGPYNEQFF
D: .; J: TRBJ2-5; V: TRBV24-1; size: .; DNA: TGTGCCACCCGGTCCGGGGGTCAAGAGACCCAGTACTTC; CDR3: CATRSGGQETQYF
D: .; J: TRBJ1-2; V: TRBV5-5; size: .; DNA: TGTGCCAGCAGCCCGCTTGGCCGCCTTGGCTACACCTTC; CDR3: CASSPLGRLGYTF
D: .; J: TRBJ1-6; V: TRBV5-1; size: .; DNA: TGCGCCAGCAGCTTGGAAGGGAGAGGTAATTCACCCCTCCACTTT; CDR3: CASSLEGRGNSPLHF
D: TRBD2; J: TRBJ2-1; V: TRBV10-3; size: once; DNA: TGTGCCATCAGTGAGAGGGCTAGCGGGGCCCCCTACAATGAGCAGTTCTTC; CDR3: CAISERASGAPYNEQFF
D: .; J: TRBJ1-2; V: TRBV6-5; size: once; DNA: TGTGCCAGCAGCATCCAGGGAGGCTATGGCTACACCTTC; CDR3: CASSIQGGYGYTF
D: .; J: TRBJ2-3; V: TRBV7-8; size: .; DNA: TGTGCCAGCAGCACCCGACCCACAGATACGCAGTATTTT; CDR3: CASSTRPTDTQYF
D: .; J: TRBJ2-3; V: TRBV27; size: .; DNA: TGTGCCAGCGGAAGACAGGTTAGCACAGATACGCAGTATTTT; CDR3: CASGRQVSTDTQYF
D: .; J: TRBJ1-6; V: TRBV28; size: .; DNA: TGTGCCAGCAGTTTCGGGGGGCGCGGGCAATCACCCCTCCACTTT; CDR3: CASSFGGRGQSPLHF
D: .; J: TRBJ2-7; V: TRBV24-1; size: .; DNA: TGTGCCACCAGTGACCCCCATGACGAGCAGTACTTC; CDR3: CATSDPHDEQYF
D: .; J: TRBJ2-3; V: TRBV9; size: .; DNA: TGTGCCAGCAGCGTAGAGTCGGGGGACACAGATACGCAGTATTTT; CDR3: CASSVESGDTDTQYF
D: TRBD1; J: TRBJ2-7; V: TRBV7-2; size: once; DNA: TGTGCCAGCAGGGGACAGGGCGAGAGGGTGCAGTACTTC; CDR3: CASRGQGERVQYF
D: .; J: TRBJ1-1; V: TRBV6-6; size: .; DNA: TGTGCCAGCAGTTATACAGAGTTGCCCACTGAAGCTTTCTTT; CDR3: CASSYTELPTEAFF
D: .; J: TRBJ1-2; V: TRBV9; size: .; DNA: TGTGCCAGCAGCAGGCTAGGGGGGAACTATGGCTACACCTTC; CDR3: CASSRLGGNYGYTF
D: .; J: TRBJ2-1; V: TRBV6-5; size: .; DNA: TGTGCCAGCAGTTACAGAGAATACTACAATGAGCAGTTCTTC; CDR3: CASSYREYYNEQFF
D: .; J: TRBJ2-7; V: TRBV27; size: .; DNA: TGTGCCAGCAGTCCCTCGACTCAGGGAATCGAGCAGTACTTC; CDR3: CASSPSTQGIEQYF